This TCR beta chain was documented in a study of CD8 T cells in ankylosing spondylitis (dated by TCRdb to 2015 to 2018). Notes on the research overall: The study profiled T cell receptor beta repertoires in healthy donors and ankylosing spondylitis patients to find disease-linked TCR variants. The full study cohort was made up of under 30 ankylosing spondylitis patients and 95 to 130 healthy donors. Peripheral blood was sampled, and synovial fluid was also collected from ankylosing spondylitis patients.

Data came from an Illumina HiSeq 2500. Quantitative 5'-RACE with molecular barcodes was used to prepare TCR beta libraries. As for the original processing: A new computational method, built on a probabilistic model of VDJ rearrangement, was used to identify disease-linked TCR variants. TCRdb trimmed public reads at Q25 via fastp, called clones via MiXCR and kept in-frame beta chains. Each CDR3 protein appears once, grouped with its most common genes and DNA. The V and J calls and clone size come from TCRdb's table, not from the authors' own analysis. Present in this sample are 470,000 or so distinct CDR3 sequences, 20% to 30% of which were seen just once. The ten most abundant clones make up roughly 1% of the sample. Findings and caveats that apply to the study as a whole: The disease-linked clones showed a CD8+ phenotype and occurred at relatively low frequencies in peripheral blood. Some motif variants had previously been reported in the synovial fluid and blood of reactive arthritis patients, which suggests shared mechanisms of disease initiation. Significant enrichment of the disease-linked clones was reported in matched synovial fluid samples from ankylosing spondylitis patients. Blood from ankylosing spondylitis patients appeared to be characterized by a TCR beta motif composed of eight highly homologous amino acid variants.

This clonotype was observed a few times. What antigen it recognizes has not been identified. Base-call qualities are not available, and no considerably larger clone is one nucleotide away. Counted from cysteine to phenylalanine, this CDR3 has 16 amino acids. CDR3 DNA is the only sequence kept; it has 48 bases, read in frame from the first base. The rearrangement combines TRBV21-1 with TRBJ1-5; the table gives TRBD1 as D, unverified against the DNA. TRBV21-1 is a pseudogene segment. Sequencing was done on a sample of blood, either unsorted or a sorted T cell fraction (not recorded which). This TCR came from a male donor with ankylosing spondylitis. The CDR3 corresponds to CASSNGQYYSNQPQHF. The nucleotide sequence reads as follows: TGTGCCAGCAGCAATGGACAGTACTATAGCAATCAGCCCCAGCATTTT.